The present T cell receptor beta chain was sequenced within a study of post-analysis software for immune sequencing data. The authors incorporated unique molecular identifiers into the TCR beta cDNA libraries. Each CDR3 protein is one row after TCRdb ran MiXCR on the PCR reads. This sample yields 650,000 to 850,000 distinct CDR3 sequences, of which around 46% are seen a single time; 4.9% belongs to the top ten. This CDR3 comprises 13 residues. The ends were cut back, 4 bases at V and 2 bases at J, with 8 bases in the middle. Germline values: CDR1 MNHEY, CDR2 SMNVEV (reference sequence). A note on this clonotype: Its antigen is as yet unknown.

Findings and limits, study-wide: Roughly five TRBV segments appeared more often in patients than in controls, and TRBV5-6, TRBV5-1 and TRBV20-1 were among these. Significantly lower normalized Chao1 diversity was found in patients with multiple sclerosis relative to controls.

J is TRBJ1-1 and V is TRBV27; no clear D. The clonotype originates from a girl between 10 and 17 years old with multiple sclerosis. Sequenced input: blood. The CDR3 DNA follows: TGTGCCAGCAGTTGGTTAGCCAACACTGAAGCTTTCTTT. Translated, it gives CASSWLANTEAFF.